These 29 T cell receptor beta chains were sequenced from one sample in a study of graft-versus-host responses after intestinal transplantation. Lymphocytes (intraepithelial and lamina propria) were released by processing the graft tissue. Assay: immunoSEQ multiplex PCR; the TCRdb copy retains only in-frame clones and omits some. The sample has about 13,000 clones, just under 75% seen once; the top ten hold roughly 7%. The sample consisted of ileum tissue, taken 16 days after intestinal transplant. These receptors were obtained from a human patient who received an intestinal transplant, so some T cells may come from the graft donor.

The gene calls are TRBV19 and TRBJ1-1, with D perhaps matching TRBD1 (6 bases). V gave up 8 bases and J gave up 3 bases, with 13 bases separating them. The CDR3 covers 13 residues. CDR1 LNHDA and CDR2 SQIVND come from the germline V gene (reference sequence). The CDR3, as DNA: TGTGCCAGTCAAACAGGGTTCGACACTGAAGCTTTCTTT. It yields the protein CASQTGFDTEAFF.

This clone is categorized as hyperexpanded (1% or more). The V gene is TRBV14, the J gene TRBJ2-7; 7 bases are a match to TRBD2. With V trimmed by 5 bases and J by 3 bases, 4 bases remained unmatched. CDR3 length: 13 amino acids. The germline gives CDR1 SGHDN, CDR2 FVKESK. CDR3 DNA: TGTGCCAGCAGCTATCTAGCGGACTACGAGCAGTACTTC. Encoded protein: CASSYLADYEQYF.

Only a few counts were recorded for this clone. V gene TRBV4-3 combines with J gene TRBJ1-2; TRBD1 agrees at 8 bases. The CDR3 covers 15 residues. Germline V lookup: CDR1 LGHNA, CDR2 YSLEER. The V gene end was trimmed by 2 bases and the J gene end by 4 bases; junction bases not matched to a gene: 6. For the CDR3, the DNA is TGCGCCAGCAGCCAACCGGGACAGGCCCTCTATGGCTACACCTTC. It encodes CASSQPGQALYGYTF.

This clone was detected once. The CDR3 DNA follows: TGTGCCAGCAGCCAGGTCCTAGCGTTATACAATGAGCAGTTCTTC. This encodes CASSQVLALYNEQFF. This sequence joins TRBV7-9 and TRBJ2-1; the D gene is possibly TRBD2 (6 bases). This CDR3 contains 15 residues. The germline V gene has CDR1 SEHNR and CDR2 FQNEAQ (reference sequence). Trimming took 5 bases from V and 4 from J, leaving 15 bases between them.

The V gene is TRBV6-5, the J gene TRBJ2-7; weak D call: TRBD2 (6 bases). CDR3 size: 12 residues. Deletions cut 6 bases from V and 9 bases from J, with 15 bases between. From germline, CDR1 is MNHEY and CDR2 SVGAGI. The CDR3 loop is CASSIGGVGQYF. The CDR3 DNA is TGTGCCAGCAGCATCGGGGGAGTTGGGCAGTACTTC.

This rearrangement joins TRBV6-6 to TRBJ1-2; 11 bases are a match to TRBD1. Trimming removed 5 bases from V and 4 bases from J; junction bases left unmatched: 6. Germline-derived CDR1 and CDR2 are MNHNY and SVGAGI (reference sequence). The CDR3 spans 15 residues. CDR3 amino acids: CASSPGTGGFYGYTF. As DNA, the CDR3 is TGTGCCAGCAGTCCCGGGACAGGGGGATTCTATGGCTACACCTTC.

J is TRBJ2-7 and V is TRBV19, with 10 bases matching TRBD2. V was pared by 3 bases and J by 5 bases, with 7 bases of the junction left unmatched. The germline V gene has CDR1 LNHDA and CDR2 SQIVND (reference sequence). The CDR3 runs 15 residues. In nucleotides, the CDR3 is TGTGCCAGTAGTATCGCTAGCGGGAGTTTCAACGAGCAGTACTTC. This gives the protein CASSIASGSFNEQYF. The full variable domain, completed using reference TRBV19 and TRBJ2-7, is DGGITQSPKYLFRKEGQNVTLSCEQNLNHDAMYWYRQDPGQGLRLIYYSQIVNDFQKGDIAEGYSVSREKKESFPLTVTSAQKNPTAFYLCASSIASGSFNEQYFGPGTRLTVT.

V usage is TRBV4-2 and J usage is TRBJ2-1; 8 bases are shared with TRBD2. Germline loops: CDR1 LGHNA, CDR2 YNFKEQ. This CDR3 region has 13 residues. After removal of 0 bases from V and 10 bases from J, the junction contained 2 bases not matched to a gene. In nucleotides, the CDR3 is TGTGCCAGCAGCCAAGATAGCGGGGACGAGCAGTTCTTC. Its protein product is CASSQDSGDEQFF.

This chain links TRBV7-9 with TRBJ2-1; 7 nucleotides line up with TRBD1. Germline V lookup: CDR1 SEHNR, CDR2 FQNEAQ (reference sequence). V was clipped by 5 bases and J by 3 bases; unmatched bases: 7. The CDR3 consists of 15 residues. DNA of the CDR3: TGTGCCAGCAGCCCAGGACAGGTATTCTACAATGAGCAGTTCTTC. Translation: CASSPGQVFYNEQFF.

J is TRBJ2-5 and V is TRBV7-2; D perhaps matches TRBD1 (6 bases). The tail of the sequence fits TRBJ2-7 better, so the J call may be wrong. This CDR3 is 13 amino acids long. Germline CDR1 reads SGHTA; CDR2 reads FQGNSA. The CDR3 is CASSSLQGYEQYF. DNA of the CDR3: TGTGCCAGCAGCTCCTTACAGGGCTACGAGCAGTACTTC.

The chain is built from TRBV10-1 and TRBJ1-1; D is ambiguous. Germline-derived CDR1 and CDR2 are WNHNN and SYGVQD (reference sequence). Trimming took 0 bases from V and 0 from J, leaving 17 bases between them. The CDR3 covers 18 residues. The CDR3 nucleotides read TGCGCCAGCAGTGAGTCTCGGGAGGGCCGGTCGGTGAACACTGAAGCTTTCTTT. Its translation is CASSESREGRSVNTEAFF.

To note about this clone: The junction shows a germline mismatch at one end, possibly a read error. The rearrangement uses TRBV7-8 and TRBJ2-7; TRBD2 is a possible D gene (6 bases). The length of the CDR3 is 17 residues. Germline V gene sequence: CDR1 SGHVS, CDR2 FQNEAQ. CDR3 nucleotides: TGTGCCAGCAGCTTAGCGCTTCTAAGGGTGGTGGACTACGGGCAGTACTTC. Its translation: CASSLALLRVVDYGQYF.

The chain links TRBV7-8 to TRBJ2-1; D ambiguous. The germline V and J ends were trimmed by 3 bases and 4 bases, with 7 bases remaining between them. CDR1 SGHVS and CDR2 FQNEAQ come from the germline V gene. The CDR3 is made up of 13 amino acids. The CDR3 sequence: CASSFSRYNEQFF. CDR3 in DNA: TGTGCCAGCAGCTTCTCCAGATACAATGAGCAGTTCTTC.

This sequence joins TRBV28 and TRBJ2-3, with 15 positions matching TRBD2. The V and J ends lost 4 bases and 5 bases, in that order; junction bases with no gene match: 7. Germline V gene sequence: CDR1 MDHEN, CDR2 SYDVKM. This CDR3 is built from 17 residues. The chain's CDR3 is CASSYPGLAGGGDTQYF. CDR3 DNA sequence: TGTGCCAGCAGTTACCCGGGACTAGCGGGAGGTGGAGATACGCAGTATTTT. The whole variable domain, remainder taken from reference TRBV28 and TRBJ2-3, is DVKVTQSSRYLVKRTGEKVFLECVQDMDHENMFWYRQDPGLGLRLIYFSYDVKMKEKGDIPEGYSVSREKKERFSLILESASTNQTSMYLCASSYPGLAGGGDTQYFGPGTRLTVL.

The chain has TRBV25-1 and TRBJ2-3; D possibly corresponds to TRBD1 (5 bases). The CDR3 has 14 amino acids. Germline values: CDR1 MGHDK, CDR2 SYGVNS. V was shortened by 2 bases and J by 0 bases, with 6 bases between the two germline ends. The CDR3 sequence is CASSEGHSTDTQYF. In DNA, the CDR3 is TGTGCCAGCAGTGAAGGACATAGCACAGATACGCAGTATTTT.

The chain recombines TRBV6-6 with TRBJ2-7; maybe TRBD2 (5 bases). With 0 bases removed from V and 3 bases from J, the gap between germline ends came to 9 bases. Per germline, CDR1 MNHNY and CDR2 SVGAGI (reference sequence). CDR3 length: 14 amino acids. CDR3 in amino acids: CASSYSSGIYEQYF. Here the CDR3 DNA reads TGTGCCAGCAGTTACTCTTCCGGGATCTACGAGCAGTACTTC.

This clone was observed once. This chain joins TRBV30 and TRBJ2-2; possibly TRBD1 for D (5 bases). Germline V CDR1 and CDR2: GTSNPN, SVGIG (reference sequence). The V gene lost 7 bases and the J gene lost 7 bases, with 19 bases spanning the gap. This CDR3 region has 14 residues. The CDR3 DNA reads TGTGCCTCCTCAGGGATTGGGGATCACGGGGAGCTGTTTTTT. Translation gives CASSGIGDHGELFF.

This clone came up a few times. This chain joins TRBV5-1 and TRBJ2-7; 8 bases line up with TRBD2. The ends lost 0 bases at V and 4 bases at J; junction bases unmatched: 6. From germline, CDR1 is SGHRS and CDR2 YFSETQ. The CDR3 is made up of 15 amino acids. DNA for the CDR3: TGCGCCAGCAGCTTGGAAGGACTAGCCAAGTACGAGCAGTACTTC. Its protein product is CASSLEGLAKYEQYF.

The gene calls are TRBV7-9 and TRBJ2-1; 8 bases are a match to TRBD2. J gave up 12 bases and V 1 base, and 17 bases lay outside the gene matches. CDR3 length: 17 residues. CDR1 is SEHNR, CDR2 FQNEAQ, per germline (reference sequence). Written as DNA, the CDR3 is TGTGCCAGCAGCTTAGTGTTGGTTAGCGGGACACACAAAGGGCAGTTCTTC. It is translated as CASSLVLVSGTHKGQFF.

This clone counts as medium-sized. The rearrangement uses TRBV5-6 and TRBJ2-1; TRBD2 might be the D (5 bases). Germline V lookup: CDR1 SGHDT, CDR2 YYEEEE. The V and J ends lost 0 bases and 8 bases respectively, with 12 bases between them. CDR3 length: 14 residues. CDR3 nucleotides: TGTGCCAGCAGCTTGGGGGCCGGGATACATGAGCAGTTCTTC. It translates to CASSLGAGIHEQFF.

The chain has TRBV30 and TRBJ1-4, with 8 positions matching TRBD1. The germline gives CDR1 GTSNPN, CDR2 SVGIG (reference sequence). The V gene end was trimmed by 0 bases and the J gene end by 0 bases; junction bases not matched to a gene: 0. This CDR3 contains 15 residues. The CDR3 spells CAWSVQGATNEKLFF. Written as DNA, the CDR3 is TGTGCCTGGAGTGTACAGGGGGCAACTAATGAAAAACTGTTTTTT.

This clone is classed as medium-sized. The chain joins TRBV6-6 to TRBJ2-3; weak D call: TRBD2 (6 bases). Trimming pared 6 bases from V and 3 bases from J, leaving 7 bases between. The CDR3 length is 12 residues. Germline V gives CDR1 MNHNY, CDR2 SVGAGI (reference sequence). The CDR3 coding sequence is TGTGCCAGCAGCCTAGCGACAGATACGCAGTATTTT. Translated: CASSLATDTQYF.

V is TRBV11-2 and J is TRBJ2-1; unclear D gene. Germline V CDR1 and CDR2: SGHAT, FQNNGV. CDR3 size: 13 residues. The V gene lost 5 bases and the J gene lost 5 bases, with 10 bases spanning the gap. In nucleotides, the CDR3 is TGTGCCAGCAGCGGGCGATGGAACAATGAGCAGTTCTTC. Its translation is CASSGRWNNEQFF.

This clone occurred a few times. The genes are TRBV25-1 and TRBJ1-2, with D maybe TRBD1 (6 bases). CDR3 length: 13 residues. Germline V lookup: CDR1 MGHDK, CDR2 SYGVNS. V lost 2 bases and J 8 bases, leaving 12 bases between the germline ends. The CDR3 bases are TGTGCCAGCAGTGAACTACGGGACAACGGCTACACCTTC. Amino acid sequence: CASSELRDNGYTF.

There are a few counts of this clone. The V call is TRBV27, the J call TRBJ2-7; D might be TRBD2 (5 bases). CDR1 and CDR2 (germline): MNHEY, SMNVEV (reference sequence). With 4 bases removed from V and 2 bases from J, the gap between germline ends came to 12 bases. CDR3 length: 14 amino acids. In DNA, the CDR3 is TGTGCCAGCAGTTGGGTAGCGTCACCCTACGAGCAGTACTTC. It translates to CASSWVASPYEQYF.

This clone is a singleton in its sample. This chain links TRBV6-1 with TRBJ2-7, with D possibly matching TRBD2 (7 bases). This CDR3 spans 14 amino acids. Germline CDR1 MNHNS, CDR2 SASEGT. Trimming shortened V by 2 bases and J by 6 bases, and 14 bases separated the two germline ends. Here the CDR3 DNA reads TGTGCCAGCAGTGAATTTTGGGGAGGGGGCGAGCAGTACTTC. Protein product: CASSEFWGGGEQYF.

The chain combines TRBV11-2 with TRBJ2-5; 15 bases line up with TRBD2. V gave up 1 base and J gave up 1 base; unmatched junction bases: 7. Germline V gene sequence: CDR1 SGHAT, CDR2 FQNNGV. The CDR3 runs to 19 residues. CDR3 DNA: TGTGCCAGCAGCTTAGTGGGGACTAGCGGGGGGTTACCCCAAGAGACCCAGTACTTC. This encodes CASSLVGTSGGLPQETQYF.

The chain joins TRBV4-2 to TRBJ1-3; TRBD1 aligns across 8 bases. This CDR3 has 17 residues. V lost 4 bases to trimming and J lost 4 bases; unmatched junction nucleotides: 12. From germline, CDR1 is LGHNA and CDR2 YNFKEQ. CDR3 sequence (DNA): TGTGCCAGCAGCCGGAGAGTTCACAGGGGGAAAGGAAACACCATATATTTT. This translates into CASSRRVHRGKGNTIYF.

This chain uses TRBV27 with TRBJ2-3; D perhaps matches TRBD1 (6 bases). V was cut by 1 base and J by 1 base, with 12 bases left in between. Germline CDR1 MNHEY, CDR2 SMNVEV (reference sequence). This CDR3 spans 16 amino acids. The CDR3 sequence is CASSLFGTSGTDTQYF. In nucleotides, the CDR3 is TGTGCCAGCAGTTTATTCGGGACATCCGGCACAGATACGCAGTATTTT.